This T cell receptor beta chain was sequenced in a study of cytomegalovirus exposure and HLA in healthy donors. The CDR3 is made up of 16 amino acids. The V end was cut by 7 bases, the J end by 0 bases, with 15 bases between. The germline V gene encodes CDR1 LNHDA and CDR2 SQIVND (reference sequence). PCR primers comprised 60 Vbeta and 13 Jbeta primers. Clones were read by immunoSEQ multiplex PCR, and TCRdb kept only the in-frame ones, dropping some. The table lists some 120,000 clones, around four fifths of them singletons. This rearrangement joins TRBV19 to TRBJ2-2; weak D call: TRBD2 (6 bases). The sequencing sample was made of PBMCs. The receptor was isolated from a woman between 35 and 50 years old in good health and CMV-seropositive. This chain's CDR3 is CASTPLGGSNTGELFF. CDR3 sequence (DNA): TGTGCCAGTACCCCCCTTGGGGGGTCGAACACCGGGGAGCTGTTTTTT.